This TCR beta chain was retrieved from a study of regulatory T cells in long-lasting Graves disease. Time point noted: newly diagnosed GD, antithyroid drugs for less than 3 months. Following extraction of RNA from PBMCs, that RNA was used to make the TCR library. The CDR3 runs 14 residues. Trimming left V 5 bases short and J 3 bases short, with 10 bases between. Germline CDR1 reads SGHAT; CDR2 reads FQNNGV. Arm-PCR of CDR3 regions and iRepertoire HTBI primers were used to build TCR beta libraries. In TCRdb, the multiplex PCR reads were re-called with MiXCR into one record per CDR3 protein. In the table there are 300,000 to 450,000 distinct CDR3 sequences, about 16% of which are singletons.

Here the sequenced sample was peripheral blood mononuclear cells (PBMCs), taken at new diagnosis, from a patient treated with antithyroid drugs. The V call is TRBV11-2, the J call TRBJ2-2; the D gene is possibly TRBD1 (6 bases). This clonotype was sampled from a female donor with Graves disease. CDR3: CASSLRGYTGELFF. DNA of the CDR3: TGTGCCAGCAGCCTCAGGGGCTACACCGGGGAGCTGTTTTTT.